The 24 T cell receptor beta chains listed next were all sequenced from one sample in a study of blood T cell repertoires in COVID-19 (dated by TCRdb to the early 2020s). The library came from the immunoSEQ multiplex PCR assay. The table comes from immuneACCESS by way of TCRdb, which keeps in-frame sequences with V and J called. Part of the clones is missing from these tables; in studies checked, under half for an unresolved V gene and the rest for unknown reasons. This sample is represented by about 200,000 clones; around three quarters of them were singletons. The ten top clones hold about 5.5% of the sample. Sequences were obtained from peripheral blood. These receptor sequences come from a woman between 65 and 79 years old with acute or convalescent COVID-19.

V usage is TRBV7-2 and J usage is TRBJ1-1; D is unresolved. The CDR3 runs 16 residues. Germline V gives CDR1 SGHTA, CDR2 FQGNSA. The ends were cut back, 1 base at V and 0 bases at J, with 12 bases in the middle. CDR3 in DNA: TGTGCCAGCAGCTTAGGACGCCGAGGGCTGAACACTGAAGCTTTCTTT. This codes for CASSLGRRGLNTEAFF. Together with reference TRBV7-2 and TRBJ1-1, the CDR3 gives the full variable domain: GAGVSQSPSNKVTEKGKDVELRCDPISGHTALYWYRQSLGQGLEFLIYFQGNSAPDKSGLPSDRFSAERTGGSVSTLTIQRTQQEDSAVYLCASSLGRRGLNTEAFFGQGTRLTVV.

This chain links TRBV5-4 with TRBJ1-2; possibly TRBD1 for D (6 bases). V dropped 4 bases and J dropped 3 bases, with 13 bases sitting between them. This CDR3 comprises 14 residues. Germline V gene sequence: CDR1 SGHNT, CDR2 YYREEE (reference sequence). In nucleotides, the CDR3 is TGTGCCAGCAGCGTACGCAGGGGATACTATGGCTACACCTTC. This translates into CASSVRRGYYGYTF.

This chain joins TRBV5-6 and TRBJ2-3, with 8 bases matching TRBD2. Germline CDR1 SGHDT, CDR2 YYEEEE. V was clipped by 2 bases and J by 2 bases; unmatched bases: 7. This CDR3 has 16 amino acids. The CDR3 DNA reads TGTGCCAGCAGCTTTAGGGAAGCGGGGGTCACAGATACGCAGTATTTT. This codes for CASSFREAGVTDTQYF. Together with reference TRBV5-6 and TRBJ2-3, the CDR3 gives the full variable domain: DAGVTQSPTHLIKTRGQQVTLRCSPKSGHDTVSWYQQALGQGPQFIFQYYEEEERQRGNFPDRFSGHQFPNYSSELNVNALLLGDSALYLCASSFREAGVTDTQYFGPGTRLTVL.

V gene TRBV10-1 combines with J gene TRBJ1-4; TRBD1 aligns across 7 bases. Germline V lookup: CDR1 WNHNN, CDR2 SYGVQD (reference sequence). Trimming took 10 bases from V and 0 from J; bases not matched to a gene: 8. There are 15 residues in the CDR3. This chain's CDR3 is CATPGQPSTNEKLFF. The DNA of the CDR3 is TGCGCCACCCCGGGACAGCCGTCAACTAATGAAAAACTGTTTTTT.

The V call is TRBV15, the J call TRBJ2-1; tentative D call: TRBD1 (6 bases). Trimming left V 1 base short and J 1 base short, with 11 bases between. Germline CDR1 reads LNHNV; CDR2 reads YYDKDF (reference sequence). This CDR3 comprises 16 residues. The CDR3 region is CATSRVRQGSYNEQFF. DNA for the CDR3: TGTGCCACCAGCAGAGTTAGGCAGGGGTCCTACAATGAGCAGTTCTTC. Variable domain in full (rest from reference TRBV15 and TRBJ2-1): DAMVIQNPRYQVTQFGKPVTLSCSQTLNHNVMYWYQQKSSQAPKLLFHYYDKDFNNEADTPDNFQSRRPNTSFCFLDIRSPGLGDTAMYLCATSRVRQGSYNEQFFGPGTRLTVL.

Turning to this clone: The same CDR3 can be traced to other DNA sequences in this sample. This chain joins TRBV7-2 and TRBJ2-7; D is possibly TRBD1 (5 bases). Germline V CDR1 and CDR2: SGHTA, FQGNSA. Trimming removed 2 bases from V and 2 bases from J, with 10 bases in between. This CDR3 is built from 14 residues. In nucleotides, the CDR3 is TGTGCCAGCAGCTTAATTTCAGGGACCTACGAGCAGTACTTC. Protein product: CASSLISGTYEQYF.

This clone was counted a few times. V usage is TRBV24-1 and J usage is TRBJ1-5; a possible D gene is TRBD1 (5 bases). Trimming pared 5 bases from V and 4 bases from J, leaving 8 bases between. Germline assignment: CDR1 KGHDR and CDR2 SFDVKD. This CDR3 region has 13 residues. CDR3 in DNA: TGTGCCACCAGTGTGGGGGGGAATCAGCCCCAGCATTTT. Amino acid sequence: CATSVGGNQPQHF.

This rearrangement joins TRBV6-5 to TRBJ1-1, with D tentatively TRBD1 (5 bases). V was clipped by 7 bases and J by 5 bases, with 17 bases between them. CDR1 is MNHEY and CDR2 is SVGAGI in the germline V gene. This CDR3 comprises 14 residues. The CDR3 nucleotides read TGTGCCAGCACCGGTGGGGGGAGGAGAACTGAAGCTTTCTTT. It is translated as CASTGGGRRTEAFF.

This clone was picked up a small number of times. The chain carries TRBV7-3 and TRBJ1-2; 9 nucleotides agree with TRBD1. Per the germline V gene, CDR1 is SGHTA and CDR2 is FQGTGA. The length of the CDR3 is 15 residues. V dropped 2 bases and J dropped 8; count of bases not matched to a gene: 9. CDR3 amino acids: CASSLGRGQGRGYTF. The DNA of the CDR3 is TGTGCCAGCAGCTTAGGAAGAGGACAGGGGAGGGGCTACACCTTC.

The gene calls are TRBV6-5 and TRBJ1-2, with TRBD1 matching 7 bases. CDR1 MNHEY and CDR2 SVGAGI come from the germline V gene. The CDR3 runs to 14 residues. Trimming at V came to 0 bases and at J to 5 bases, leaving 3 bases not matched to a gene. CDR3 nucleotides: TGTGCCAGCAGTTACTCAGGGACAGAGTATGGCTACACCTTC. Its translation is CASSYSGTEYGYTF.

This chain connects TRBV9 to TRBJ1-2; D ambiguous. CDR3 length equals 14 residues. CDR1 is SGDLS and CDR2 is YYNGEE in the germline V gene. Trimming left V 5 bases short and J 5 bases short, with 16 bases between. The CDR3 bases are TGTGCCAGCAGTAACTACGAGGCGGGTTATGGCTACACCTTC. Residues: CASSNYEAGYGYTF.

The chain joins TRBV2 to TRBJ2-7; 12 bases are shared with TRBD2. After removal of 6 bases from V and 0 bases from J, the junction contained 0 bases not matched to a gene. This CDR3 contains 14 residues. Germline V CDR1 and CDR2: SNHLY, FYNNEI. CDR3 DNA: TGTGCCAGCAGGACTAGCGGGGGCTCCTACGAGCAGTACTTC. Protein product: CASRTSGGSYEQYF.

This clone has a handful of counts. This sequence joins TRBV5-1 and TRBJ2-1; D uncertain. Germline V lookup: CDR1 SGHRS, CDR2 YFSETQ. CDR3 length: 13 residues. V was shortened by 4 bases and J by 9 bases, with 14 bases between the two germline ends. The CDR3, as DNA: TGCGCCAGCAGCGCCAGATTATTCTTTGAGCAGTTCTTC. It encodes CASSARLFFEQFF.

The J gene is TRBJ2-6, the V gene TRBV6-6; 7 bases are shared with TRBD1. This CDR3 comprises 17 residues. The V segment lost 5 bases and the J segment 5 bases; nucleotides outside the gene matches: 12. Per germline, CDR1 MNHNY and CDR2 SVGAGI (reference sequence). The CDR3 nucleotides are TGTGCCAGCAGTCAAAATGGGACAGAACTCTGGGCCAACGTCCTGACTTTC. As protein: CASSQNGTELWANVLTF.

The chain combines TRBV5-1 with TRBJ2-5; D may be TRBD2 (6 bases). Germline V lookup: CDR1 SGHRS, CDR2 YFSETQ. This CDR3 contains 14 residues. Deletions cut 6 bases from V and 1 base from J, with 13 bases between. The CDR3 DNA sequence: TGCGCCAGCACCCTCGGGAGCGGCCAAGAGACCCAGTACTTC. It specifies CASTLGSGQETQYF.

This sequence joins TRBV20-1 and TRBJ1-6, with D perhaps matching TRBD1 (5 bases). With 3 bases removed from V and 4 bases from J, the gap between germline ends came to 10 bases. Germline-derived CDR1 and CDR2 are DFQATT and SNEGSKA (reference sequence). The CDR3 contains 14 residues. The CDR3 nucleotides read TGCAGTGCTAGTGCCCGGGGGTATAATTCACCCCTCCACTTT. Translating gives CSASARGYNSPLHF.

This clone was seen only once. The chain recombines TRBV24-1 with TRBJ2-5, with TRBD1 matching 8 bases. Germline trimming cut 4 bases from V and 4 bases from J; bases unmatched to any gene: 7. The CDR3 has 15 residues. The germline V gene encodes CDR1 KGHDR and CDR2 SFDVKD. CDR3: CATSDPAGQAETQYF. DNA of the CDR3: TGTGCCACCAGTGACCCCGCGGGACAGGCAGAGACCCAGTACTTC.

This clone was seen only a few times. The chain joins TRBV7-3 to TRBJ2-5, with 8 bases lining up with TRBD1. This CDR3 is built from 13 residues. V was pared by 5 bases and J by 5 bases, with 4 bases of the junction left unmatched. The germline V gene encodes CDR1 SGHTA and CDR2 FQGTGA. The CDR3 DNA is TGTGCCAGCAGCCGACAGGGGAGGGAGACCCAGTACTTC. Translation: CASSRQGRETQYF.

V and J are TRBV2 and TRBJ1-2; D is undetermined. V gave up 7 bases and J gave up 2 bases, with 5 bases separating them. Germline lookup yields CDR1 SNHLY and CDR2 FYNNEI. The length of the CDR3 is 11 residues. In nucleotides, the CDR3 is TGTGCCAGCAATCAGAACTATGGCTACACCTTC. Protein sequence: CASNQNYGYTF.

This chain links TRBV5-6 with TRBJ2-2; tentatively, D is TRBD2 (5 bases). The CDR3 length is 15 residues. Between the trimmed V and J ends, which lost 6 bases and 5 bases, there was a span of 17 bases. Germline assignment: CDR1 SGHDT and CDR2 YYEEEE. Written as DNA, the CDR3 is TGTGCCAGCAATCGTCGGCGCGGGCTTACCGGGGAGCTGTTTTTT. Translating it yields CASNRRRGLTGELFF.

The chain joins TRBV27 to TRBJ2-7; tentative D call: TRBD1 (5 bases). The V end lost 5 bases, the J end lost 4 bases, and 12 bases lay between the germline ends. Germline V gene data show CDR1 as MNHEY and CDR2 as SMNVEV (reference sequence). The CDR3 has 13 residues. CDR3 loop: CASSRSDRYEQYF. The CDR3 bases are TGTGCCAGCAGTAGGAGCGACAGATACGAGCAGTACTTC.

A remark on this clone: At the DNA level, this CDR3 is encoded by other sequences in the same sample as well. The chain couples TRBV2 to TRBJ2-7; 8 nucleotides align to TRBD1. After removal of 8 bases from V and 4 bases from J, the junction contained 1 base not matched to a gene. Germline loops: CDR1 SNHLY, CDR2 FYNNEI. This CDR3 comprises 11 residues. The CDR3 region is CASGTGYEQYF. The CDR3 DNA is TGTGCCAGCGGGACAGGTTACGAGCAGTACTTC.

The chain links TRBV2 to TRBJ1-3, with 7 bases lining up with TRBD1. Trimming took 9 bases from V and 4 from J; bases not matched to a gene: 6. This CDR3 contains 13 residues. Germline-derived CDR1 and CDR2 are SNHLY and FYNNEI. CDR3 in DNA: TGTGCCAGTCTACAGGGGCTCGGAAACACCATATATTTT. Translating gives CASLQGLGNTIYF.

The chain uses TRBV14 and TRBJ2-3; the match to TRBD2 covers 11 bases. Germline CDR1 SGHDN, CDR2 FVKESK. Germline trimming cut 6 bases from V and 7 bases from J; bases unmatched to any gene: 6. The CDR3 loop spans 14 amino acids. The CDR3 is CASRTSGTRNTQYF. Written as DNA, the CDR3 is TGTGCCAGCAGGACTAGCGGGACAAGGAATACGCAGTATTTT.